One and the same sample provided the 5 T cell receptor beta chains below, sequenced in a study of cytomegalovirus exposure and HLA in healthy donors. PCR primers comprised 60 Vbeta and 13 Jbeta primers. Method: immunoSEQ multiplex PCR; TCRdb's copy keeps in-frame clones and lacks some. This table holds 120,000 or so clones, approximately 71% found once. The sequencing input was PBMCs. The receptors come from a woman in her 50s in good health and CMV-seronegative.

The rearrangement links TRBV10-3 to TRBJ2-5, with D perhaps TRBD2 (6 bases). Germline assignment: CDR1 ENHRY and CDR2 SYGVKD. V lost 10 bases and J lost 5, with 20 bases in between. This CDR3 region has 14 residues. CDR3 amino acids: CATFGTSSWETQYF. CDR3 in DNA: TGTGCCACTTTCGGGACTTCCTCGTGGGAGACCCAGTACTTC.

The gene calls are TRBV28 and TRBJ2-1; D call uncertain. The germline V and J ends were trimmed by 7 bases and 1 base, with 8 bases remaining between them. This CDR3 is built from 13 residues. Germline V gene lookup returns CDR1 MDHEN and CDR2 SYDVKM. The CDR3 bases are TGTGCCAGCATTCCGCGATCCTACAATGAGCAGTTCTTC. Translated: CASIPRSYNEQFF. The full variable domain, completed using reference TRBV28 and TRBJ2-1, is DVKVTQSSRYLVKRTGEKVFLECVQDMDHENMFWYRQDPGLGLRLIYFSYDVKMKEKGDIPEGYSVSREKKERFSLILESASTNQTSMYLCASIPRSYNEQFFGPGTRLTVL.

CDR3 amino acids: CASIRTGGFEQYF. CDR3 nucleotide sequence: TGTGCCAGCATCAGGACAGGGGGCTTCGAGCAGTACTTC. The V call is TRBV6-5, the J call TRBJ2-7; 11 bases agree with TRBD1. CDR3 length: 13 amino acids. Germline values: CDR1 MNHEY, CDR2 SVGAGI. With V trimmed by 7 bases and J by 6 bases, 5 bases remained unmatched.

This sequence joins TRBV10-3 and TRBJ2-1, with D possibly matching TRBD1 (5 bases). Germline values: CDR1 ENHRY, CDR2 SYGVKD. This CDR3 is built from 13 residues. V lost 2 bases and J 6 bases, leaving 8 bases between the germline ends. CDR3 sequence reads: CAISEKGINEQFF. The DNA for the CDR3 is TGTGCCATCAGTGAGAAGGGGATCAATGAGCAGTTCTTC.

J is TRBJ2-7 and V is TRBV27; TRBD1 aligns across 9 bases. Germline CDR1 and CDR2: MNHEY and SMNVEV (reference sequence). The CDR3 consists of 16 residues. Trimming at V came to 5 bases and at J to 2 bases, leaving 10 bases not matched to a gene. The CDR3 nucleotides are TGTGCCAGCAGTCTTTACGGGACAGGGTTGACCTACGAGCAGTACTTC. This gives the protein CASSLYGTGLTYEQYF.